This record covers a single T cell receptor (beta chain). The CDR3 totals 14 residues. V was trimmed by 1 base and J by 4 bases, leaving 10 bases between them. Germline CDR1 and CDR2: KGHSH and LQKENI. Seattle-derived patients entered the study during active infection and were followed longitudinally. This sample is drawn from a study of blood T cell repertoires in COVID-19. Method: immunoSEQ multiplex PCR; TCRdb's copy keeps in-frame clones and lacks some. The sample shows 130,000 to 150,000 clones, 70% to 80% of them seen only once. This sequence was found in a woman in her 70s with COVID-19, enrolled during active disease. The rearrangement uses TRBV18 and TRBJ1-2; D not resolved. The sequencing sample was made of peripheral blood. The CDR3 DNA reads as TGTGCCAGCTCACCACGCCAGGATACCTATGGCTACACCTTC. This encodes CASSPRQDTYGYTF.